These 29 T cell receptor beta chains came from one sample sequenced in a study of hypomethylating agent response in myelodysplastic syndrome. Using immunoSEQ multiplex PCR, the repertoire was profiled, and TCRdb retains in-frame clones only, with some absent. The sample consists of about 3,100 clones, 70% to 80% of them appearing once. This sample comprised bone marrow, obtained before or after starting hypomethylating agent treatment for myelodysplastic syndrome (not recorded which). These receptor sequences come from a human donor with myelodysplastic syndrome.

The chain is built from TRBV4-1 and TRBJ2-7, with 12 bases that match TRBD1. The CDR3 contains 15 residues. V was clipped by 4 bases and J by 5 bases; unmatched bases: 6. Germline CDR1 MGHRA, CDR2 YSYEKL. The chain's CDR3 is CASSRLGDRGHEQYF. For the CDR3, the DNA is TGCGCCAGCAGCCGGCTAGGGGACAGGGGGCACGAGCAGTACTTC.

This sequence joins TRBV19 and TRBJ1-5; 8 bases line up with TRBD1. V lost 4 bases to trimming and J lost 7 bases; unmatched junction nucleotides: 6. Germline V gene data show CDR1 as LNHDA and CDR2 as SQIVND (reference sequence). The CDR3 loop spans 14 amino acids. The CDR3 is CASSSGTGGQPQHF. In DNA, the CDR3 is TGTGCCAGTAGTAGCGGGACAGGTGGACAGCCCCAGCATTTT.

V is TRBV7-8 and J is TRBJ2-7, with 7 bases fitting TRBD2. Looked up from germline, CDR1 is SGHVS and CDR2 is FQNEAQ. V dropped 4 bases and J dropped 2; count of bases not matched to a gene: 14. This CDR3 contains 17 residues. For the CDR3, the DNA is TGTGCCAGCAGCTGGGGCAAAGGGAGGGGCGACCCCTACGAGCAGTACTTC. Translating gives CASSWGKGRGDPYEQYF.

This chain uses TRBV19 with TRBJ1-1; D not resolved. The CDR3 spans 15 residues. V was trimmed by 4 bases and J by 3 bases, leaving 15 bases between them. Germline loops: CDR1 LNHDA, CDR2 SQIVND (reference sequence). CDR3 amino acids: CASSTGRAADTEAFF. The CDR3, as DNA: TGTGCCAGTAGTACGGGGAGGGCAGCGGACACTGAAGCTTTCTTT. Variable domain in full (rest from reference TRBV19 and TRBJ1-1): DGGITQSPKYLFRKEGQNVTLSCEQNLNHDAMYWYRQDPGQGLRLIYYSQIVNDFQKGDIAEGYSVSREKKESFPLTVTSAQKNPTAFYLCASSTGRAADTEAFFGQGTRLTVV.

The chain employs TRBV2 and TRBJ1-4; possible D gene TRBD1, 5 bases. There are 15 residues in the CDR3. Looked up from germline, CDR1 is SNHLY and CDR2 is FYNNEI. V lost 6 bases and J 8 bases, leaving 19 bases between the germline ends. The CDR3 reads CASSEPQGGDEKLFF. The CDR3 DNA follows: TGTGCCAGCAGCGAACCCCAGGGAGGCGACGAAAAACTGTTTTTT.

The chain recombines TRBV7-9 with TRBJ2-3, with 7 bases fitting TRBD2. The CDR3 loop spans 16 amino acids. Germline assignment: CDR1 SEHNR and CDR2 FQNEAQ (reference sequence). Trimming cost V 5 bases and J 1 base; bases outside gene matches: 9. Written as DNA, the CDR3 is TGTGCCAGCAGCCTAGGACTAGTATCTGGCACAGATACGCAGTATTTT. Protein: CASSLGLVSGTDTQYF.

This clone was seen once. The V call is TRBV6-5, the J call TRBJ1-6; D may be TRBD1 (6 bases). The CDR3 covers 15 residues. Germline CDR1 reads MNHEY; CDR2 reads SVGAGI. Trimming removed 5 bases from V and 10 bases from J, with 18 bases in between. CDR3 protein: CASSQGQRYGSPLHF. CDR3 coding DNA: TGTGCCAGCAGTCAGGGACAACGATATGGCTCACCCCTCCACTTT.

The chain carries TRBV4-1 and TRBJ1-5, with no clear D. The CDR3 is 15 residues long. Trimming removed 1 base at V and 2 bases at J, with 9 bases between. Germline lookup yields CDR1 MGHRA and CDR2 YSYEKL. The CDR3 DNA follows: TGCGCCAGCAGCCAAGTGGACCAGGGCAATCAGCCCCAGCATTTT. It specifies CASSQVDQGNQPQHF.

The gene calls are TRBV19 and TRBJ2-6; TRBD1 matches at 9 bases. The V gene's germline CDR1 is LNHDA and CDR2 SQIVND (reference sequence). CDR3 length equals 18 residues. The V gene end was trimmed by 6 bases and the J gene end by 0 bases; junction bases not matched to a gene: 9. For the CDR3, the DNA is TGTGCCAGTAGCGACCGGACAGGGGATCGCTCTGGGGCCAACGTCCTGACTTTC. Its translation: CASSDRTGDRSGANVLTF.

V and J are TRBV5-8 and TRBJ1-5; 8 positions match TRBD1. After removal of 0 bases from V and 7 bases from J, the junction contained 3 bases not matched to a gene. The CDR3 is made up of 14 amino acids. The germline CDR1 and CDR2 sequences are SGHTS and YDEGEE. The CDR3 loop is CASSLGDRKQPQHF. For the CDR3, the DNA is TGTGCCAGCAGCTTGGGGGACAGGAAACAGCCCCAGCATTTT.

The chain has TRBV2 and TRBJ2-3; D ambiguous. There are 12 residues in the CDR3. V lost 3 bases and J 2 bases, leaving 3 bases between the germline ends. Germline V gene sequence: CDR1 SNHLY, CDR2 FYNNEI. CDR3 loop: CASSDNTDTQYF. The CDR3 DNA reads TGTGCCAGCAGTGACAACACAGATACGCAGTATTTT.

The chain recombines TRBV7-9 with TRBJ1-1; no firm D call. Germline loops: CDR1 SEHNR, CDR2 FQNEAQ (reference sequence). CDR3 length: 12 residues. The V end lost 6 bases, the J end lost 4 bases, and 9 bases lay between the germline ends. This chain's CDR3 is CASRGLGTEAFF. The CDR3 DNA reads TGTGCCAGCAGGGGCTTGGGCACTGAAGCTTTCTTT.

The CDR3 nucleotides are TGTGCCAGCAGTGAAGCGCTTCTGGTAGCCTCCTATGGCTACACCTTC. Its protein product is CASSEALLVASYGYTF. The chain recombines TRBV2 with TRBJ1-2; D unresolved. The CDR3 has 16 amino acids. Germline CDR1 is SNHLY and CDR2 is FYNNEI. V was cut by 0 bases and J by 4 bases, with 15 bases left in between. Looking up the rest from reference TRBV2 and TRBJ1-2 gives the full variable domain: EPEVTQTPSHQVTQMGQEVILRCVPISNHLYFYWYRQILGQKVEFLVSFYNNEISEKSEIFDDQFSVERPDGSNFTLKIRSTKLEDSAMYFCASSEALLVASYGYTFGSGTRLTVV.

The J gene is TRBJ2-5, the V gene TRBV9; TRBD2 agrees at 10 bases. CDR3 length: 17 residues. Germline CDR1 is SGDLS and CDR2 is YYNGEE. Unmatched junction bases numbered 5, after V lost 0 bases and J lost 0 bases. The CDR3 sequence: CASSVAPLAGDQETQYF. The DNA for the CDR3 is TGTGCCAGCAGCGTAGCTCCCCTAGCGGGGGACCAAGAGACCCAGTACTTC.

J is TRBJ2-5 and V is TRBV5-3; D is perhaps TRBD1 (5 bases). The assigned J gene may be wrong: the sequence end matches TRBJ2-7 better. TRBV5-3 is annotated as an ORF whose role is uncertain. CDR3 length: 15 residues. CDR3 in DNA: TGTGCCAGAAGCTCGTCCGAAGGGGTGTGGTTCGAGCAGTACTTC. This sequence encodes CARSSSEGVWFEQYF.

V gene TRBV7-3 combines with J gene TRBJ2-2, with D tentatively TRBD1 or TRBD2 (5 bases each). Germline CDR1 SGHTA, CDR2 FQGTGA. The CDR3 loop spans 14 amino acids. V gave up 4 bases and J gave up 8 bases, with 14 bases separating them. The CDR3 DNA follows: TGTGCCAGCAGCTCCGGGACCGTCGGTGGGGAGCTGTTTTTT. Amino acid sequence: CASSSGTVGGELFF.

The chain uses TRBV29-1 and TRBJ2-2; 8 nucleotides match TRBD2. The junction had 7 bases not matched to a gene; V was cut back by 5 bases and J by 5 bases. The germline CDR1 and CDR2 sequences are SQVTM and ANQGSEA. This CDR3 has 14 amino acids. This chain's CDR3 is CSVWSVAGTGELFF. CDR3 nucleotides: TGCAGCGTTTGGTCTGTAGCGGGGACCGGGGAGCTGTTTTTT.

The chain recombines TRBV19 with TRBJ2-2; D may be TRBD2 (7 bases). This CDR3 spans 15 amino acids. Germline lookup yields CDR1 LNHDA and CDR2 SQIVND (reference sequence). The V and J ends lost 10 bases and 6 bases respectively, with 21 bases between them. CDR3 residues: CAIGGAGANAGELFF. CDR3 DNA: TGTGCCATAGGGGGGGCGGGGGCTAATGCCGGGGAGCTGTTTTTT.

V is TRBV4-3 and J is TRBJ2-7; 7 bases are a match to TRBD1. This CDR3 has 15 amino acids. The ends lost 0 bases at V and 2 bases at J; junction bases unmatched: 4. Germline V gene data show CDR1 as LGHNA and CDR2 as YSLEER. This CDR3 reads CASSQDWDRPYEQYF. In nucleotides, the CDR3 is TGCGCCAGCAGCCAAGATTGGGACAGACCCTACGAGCAGTACTTC.

This clone appeared a single time. The CDR3 nucleotides read TGTGCCAGCACTACAGGACAGGGGGCTATTGGCTACACCTTC. This encodes CASTTGQGAIGYTF. This sequence joins TRBV6-5 and TRBJ1-2; 11 bases agree with TRBD1. V was pared by 7 bases and J by 7 bases, with 8 bases of the junction left unmatched. The CDR3 extends over 14 amino acids. Germline CDR1 reads MNHEY; CDR2 reads SVGAGI.

The chain carries TRBV9 and TRBJ2-1, with D unclear. V was cut by 0 bases and J by 0 bases, with 7 bases left in between. The CDR3 runs to 15 residues. CDR1 and CDR2 (germline): SGDLS, YYNGEE. The CDR3 sequence: CASSVGPDSYNEQFF. The CDR3, as DNA: TGTGCCAGCAGCGTAGGACCTGACTCCTACAATGAGCAGTTCTTC.

The gene calls are TRBV9 and TRBJ1-6; D call uncertain. The CDR3 is 15 residues long. V lost 3 bases to trimming and J lost 3 bases, with 10 bases between them. Looked up from germline, CDR1 is SGDLS and CDR2 is YYNGEE. Here the CDR3 reads CASSAGRNYNSPLHF. CDR3 in DNA: TGTGCCAGCAGCGCCGGACGGAACTATAATTCACCCCTCCACTTT.

CDR3 loop: CASSLLGTIQETQYF. DNA for the CDR3: TGTGCCAGCAGTTTACTGGGGACGATCCAAGAGACCCAGTACTTC. This chain connects TRBV6-5 to TRBJ2-5; either TRBD1 or TRBD2 may supply D (5 bases each). The CDR3 contains 15 residues. Germline CDR1 reads MNHEY; CDR2 reads SVGAGI. Trimming took off 4 bases at V and 1 base at J, with 13 bases between the two ends.

This clone was detected a few times. In nucleotides, the CDR3 is TGCGCCAGCAGCCAAGACGCCGCGACGAAAGCACCCCTCCACTTT. It specifies CASSQDAATKAPLHF. This rearrangement joins TRBV4-3 to TRBJ1-6; D remains ambiguous. The CDR3 has 15 amino acids. Germline loops: CDR1 LGHNA, CDR2 YSLEER. Trimming cost V 0 bases and J 11 bases, with 14 bases left between them.

The gene calls are TRBV5-4 and TRBJ1-1, with a weak D call TRBD1 (5 bases). Trimming shortened V by 4 bases and J by 1 base, and 14 bases separated the two germline ends. Germline-derived CDR1 and CDR2 are SGHNT and YYREEE (reference sequence). The CDR3 has 15 residues. CDR3 protein: CASSPAGLENTEAFF. The CDR3 DNA reads as TGTGCCAGCAGCCCCGCAGGGTTGGAGAACACTGAAGCTTTCTTT. Drawing the rest from reference TRBV5-4 and TRBJ1-1, the complete variable domain is ETGVTQSPTHLIKTRGQQVTLRCSSQSGHNTVSWYQQALGQGPQFIFQYYREEENGRGNFPPRFSGLQFPNYSSELNVNALELDDSALYLCASSPAGLENTEAFFGQGTRLTVV.

This clone was counted between two and nine times. Here the CDR3 DNA reads TGTGCCTGGAGTGTACCCGGGGGGCGCGGCTATGGCTACACCTTC. Its protein is CAWSVPGGRGYGYTF. The gene calls are TRBV30 and TRBJ1-2; weak D call: TRBD1 (6 bases). This CDR3 has 15 residues. The germline CDR1 and CDR2 sequences are GTSNPN and SVGIG (reference sequence). The germline V and J ends were trimmed by 0 bases and 4 bases, with 15 bases remaining between them.

This chain connects TRBV6-1 to TRBJ2-3, with D maybe TRBD1 (6 bases). Germline V gene lookup returns CDR1 MNHNS and CDR2 SASEGT. This CDR3 is built from 16 residues. V was trimmed by 3 bases and J by 0 bases, leaving 13 bases between them. The CDR3 nucleotides read TGTGCCAGCAGTGATGGACAGTTATTTAGCACAGATACGCAGTATTTT. This gives the protein CASSDGQLFSTDTQYF.

The chain combines TRBV19 with TRBJ2-7; 7 bases match TRBD1. The trim removed 3 bases at V and 3 bases at J, leaving 8 bases unmatched. The CDR3 consists of 15 residues. Germline CDR1 LNHDA, CDR2 SQIVND (reference sequence). CDR3 coding DNA: TGTGCCAGTAGTATCACAGGGGACAGTCTCTACGAGCAGTACTTC. Translation gives CASSITGDSLYEQYF. The variable domain in full, with the rest retrieved from reference TRBV19 and TRBJ2-7, is DGGITQSPKYLFRKEGQNVTLSCEQNLNHDAMYWYRQDPGQGLRLIYYSQIVNDFQKGDIAEGYSVSREKKESFPLTVTSAQKNPTAFYLCASSITGDSLYEQYFGPGTRLTVT.

This clone turned up a few times. Here the CDR3 DNA reads TGCGCCAGCAGCCAAGAAAGTATCCTGAACACCGGGGAGCTGTTTTTT. It encodes CASSQESILNTGELFF. This rearrangement joins TRBV4-1 to TRBJ2-2; D remains unclear. V lost 0 bases and J 1 base, leaving 9 bases between the germline ends. CDR1 is MGHRA, CDR2 YSYEKL, per germline. The CDR3 is 16 amino acids.